This T cell receptor beta chain was identified during a study of blood T cell dynamics during melanoma immunotherapy. Study summary: Standard first-line treatment here was pembrolizumab or nivolumab plus ipilimumab in metastatic melanoma. Study observations and caveats: Clones driving repertoire changes may be melanoma-specific or general immune activation.

V was pared by 0 bases and J by 7 bases, with 12 bases between. There are 14 residues in the CDR3. CDR1 MNHEY and CDR2 SVGAGI come from the germline V gene. Specified time point: pre-treatment baseline. Patients had no prior systemic cancer treatment, immunosuppressants or other active cancers. Worth noting for this clone: Its antigen is undetermined.

The assay was immunoSEQ multiplex PCR, and TCRdb's table has in-frame clones only and misses some. The profile shows approximately 23,000 clones, nearly 90% of them singletons. The sequencing here drew on blood, taken from a patient treated with checkpoint blockade. V is TRBV6-5 and J is TRBJ2-5; perhaps TRBD1 as D (6 bases). This clonotype originated in a human donor with melanoma. The CDR3 reads CASSYSGARGTQYF. The CDR3 region has the DNA TGTGCCAGCAGTTACTCGGGGGCTAGGGGGACCCAGTACTTC.